This TCR beta chain was found in a study of blood T cells in healthy people across ages. The second PCR ran roughly 6 to 11 cycles with a sample-barcoded 5' primer and J-beta primers. MiXCR, run by TCRdb on the 5' RACE reads, gives a single entry per CDR3 protein. The sample records 800,000 to 950,000 distinct CDR3 sequences, under 50% being singletons. The CDR3 sequence is 16 residues long. Per germline, CDR1 LGHDT and CDR2 YNNKEL (reference sequence). The V end lost 3 bases, the J end lost 0 bases, and 14 bases lay between the germline ends. The sequence derives from a man younger than 40 in good health. This chain links TRBV3-1 with TRBJ1-2; maybe TRBD1 (5 bases). The sequencing input was blood. CDR3 protein: CASSHDSPGSNYGYTF. The DNA of the CDR3 is TGTGCCAGCAGCCACGACAGTCCGGGCTCTAACTATGGCTACACCTTC. Together with reference TRBV3-1 and TRBJ1-2, the CDR3 gives the full variable domain: DTAVSQTPKYLVTQMGNDKSIKCEQNLGHDTMYWYKQDSKKFLKIMFSYNNKELIINETVPNRFSPKSPDKAHLNLHINSLELGDSAVYFCASSHDSPGSNYGYTFGSGTRLTVV.